This entry lists 15 T cell receptor beta chains sequenced from one sample in a study of radiotherapy plus CTLA-4 blockade in lung cancer (dated by TCRdb to between 2017 and 2018). Receptors were amplified or captured by the immunoSEQ multiplex PCR assay. TCRdb limited this immuneACCESS table to in-frame rearrangements with V and J called. A share of clones is missing; checked studies link under half to unresolved V genes, and the rest is unexplained. In this sample the table shows roughly 120,000 clones, 78% of which occur a single time. Of the sample, approximately 5% falls within the top ten clones. The specimen was peripheral blood, collected from a patient treated with radiotherapy plus ipilimumab. The receptors here all came from a human donor with non-small cell lung cancer who had a partial response to radiotherapy plus ipilimumab.

J is TRBJ1-4 and V is TRBV4-1; 8 positions match TRBD1. In germline, CDR1 is MGHRA, CDR2 YSYEKL. The CDR3 spans 15 residues. With V trimmed by 4 bases and J by 4 bases, 5 bases remained unmatched. CDR3 DNA: TGCGCCAGCAGCCCCGGACAGGGTGGTAATGAAAAACTGTTTTTT. Protein product: CASSPGQGGNEKLFF.

The genes are TRBV6-5 and TRBJ2-1; 10 bases fit TRBD2. CDR3 size: 16 residues. With V trimmed by 0 bases and J by 7 bases, 6 bases remained unmatched. Germline loops: CDR1 MNHEY, CDR2 SVGAGI. CDR3 residues: CASSYSSGRLGNEQFF. The CDR3 nucleotides read TGTGCCAGCAGTTACTCTAGCGGGAGGCTCGGGAATGAGCAGTTCTTC.

This chain joins TRBV2 and TRBJ2-3; 10 positions match TRBD1. The CDR3 spans 15 residues. J lost 6 bases, V lost 7 bases, and 10 bases had no gene match. In germline, CDR1 is SNHLY, CDR2 FYNNEI. The CDR3 protein is CASTKGGQGFDTQYF. The CDR3 DNA reads as TGTGCCAGCACTAAGGGGGGACAGGGGTTCGATACGCAGTATTTT.

Regarding this clone: In the same sample, other DNA sequences code for this CDR3. The V gene is TRBV30, the J gene TRBJ1-1; a possible D gene is TRBD1 (6 bases). This CDR3 region has 12 residues. From germline, CDR1 is GTSNPN and CDR2 SVGIG (reference sequence). Trimming left V 2 bases short and J 5 bases short, with 9 bases between. As DNA, the CDR3 is TGTGCCTGGAGTAGGGGGGGTACTGAAGCTTTCTTT. It codes for CAWSRGGTEAFF.

The chain joins TRBV7-2 to TRBJ2-3; 12 nucleotides agree with TRBD2. V was clipped by 3 bases and J by 5 bases; unmatched bases: 6. This CDR3 is 16 amino acids long. Germline V CDR1 and CDR2: SGHTA, FQGNSA. Written as DNA, the CDR3 is TGTGCCAGCAGCTTCCCTCTAGCGGGAGGGGTAGATACGCAGTATTTT. Its translation is CASSFPLAGGVDTQYF. The full variable domain, in which reference TRBV7-2 and TRBJ2-3 provide the parts outside the CDR3, is GAGVSQSPSNKVTEKGKDVELRCDPISGHTALYWYRQSLGQGLEFLIYFQGNSAPDKSGLPSDRFSAERTGGSVSTLTIQRTQQEDSAVYLCASSFPLAGGVDTQYFGPGTRLTVL.

The chain employs TRBV7-2 and TRBJ2-2; D not certain. Per germline, CDR1 SGHTA and CDR2 FQGNSA. This CDR3 is 15 amino acids long. The ends were cut back, 0 bases at V and 1 base at J, with 6 bases in the middle. The DNA of the CDR3 is TGTGCCAGCAGCTTAGCTTTCGGGAACACCGGGGAGCTGTTTTTT. Protein: CASSLAFGNTGELFF.

The chain is built from TRBV11-1 and TRBJ2-7; maybe TRBD2 (6 bases). This CDR3 is built from 14 residues. Germline CDR1 reads SGHAT; CDR2 reads FQDESV (reference sequence). Trimming removed 0 bases from V and 9 bases from J, with 15 bases in between. The CDR3 is CASSLAPGERVQYV. CDR3 nucleotide sequence: TGTGCCAGCAGCTTAGCCCCGGGGGAGAGGGTGCAGTACGTC.

This rearrangement joins TRBV5-1 to TRBJ1-1, with TRBD1 matching over 8 bases. The CDR3 totals 15 residues. The junction had 7 bases not matched to a gene; V was cut back by 1 base and J by 5 bases. Germline V gene sequence: CDR1 SGHRS, CDR2 YFSETQ. The CDR3 DNA is TGCGCCAGCAGCTTGAACAGGGGGACGGGGACTGAAGCTTTCTTT. Protein sequence: CASSLNRGTGTEAFF.

CDR3 residues: CASSHGYEQYF. Written as DNA, the CDR3 is TGTGCCAGCAGCCACGGTTACGAGCAGTACTTC. The J gene is TRBJ2-5, the V gene TRBV4-2; D is unresolved. The J call could be wrong; TRBJ2-7 is a better fit for the DNA end. The CDR3 sequence is 11 residues long. CDR1 is LGHNA, CDR2 YNFKEQ, per germline.

The chain uses TRBV6-1 and TRBJ2-3; 9 positions agree with TRBD2. The CDR3 is 16 amino acids. Germline CDR1 is MNHNS and CDR2 is SASEGT. The junction had 8 bases not matched to a gene; V was cut back by 3 bases and J by 4 bases. CDR3 DNA: TGTGCCAGCAGTGATATCGTGGCGGGAGGGTCAGATACGCAGTATTTT. The encoded protein is CASSDIVAGGSDTQYF.

This clone has just one count. This chain uses TRBV19 with TRBJ1-1; a weak D match, TRBD1 (6 bases). Germline lookup yields CDR1 LNHDA and CDR2 SQIVND (reference sequence). The CDR3 extends over 14 amino acids. Trimming removed 6 bases from V and 5 bases from J, with 16 bases in between. The CDR3 DNA reads TGTGCCAGTAGAGAACAGGGTTTGAGGACTGAAGCTTTCTTT. Translation: CASREQGLRTEAFF.

V is TRBV6-6 and J is TRBJ2-2; 10 nucleotides line up with TRBD2. This CDR3 is 16 amino acids long. The V gene end was trimmed by 1 base and the J gene end by 7 bases; junction bases not matched to a gene: 6. From germline, CDR1 is MNHNY and CDR2 SVGAGI (reference sequence). The CDR3: CASSYYLAGEGGELFF. CDR3 sequence (DNA): TGTGCCAGCAGTTACTATCTAGCGGGAGAGGGCGGGGAGCTGTTTTTT.

In DNA form, the CDR3 reads TGTGCCAGCAGTTTAATCTCCCACGCGAGCTACGAGCAGTACTTC. It encodes CASSLISHASYEQYF. The V call is TRBV28, the J call TRBJ2-7; unclear D gene. Germline V CDR1 and CDR2: MDHEN, SYDVKM. Trimming cost V 2 bases and J 3 bases, with 14 bases left between them. CDR3 length: 15 amino acids.

This clone appeared once. The chain combines TRBV9 with TRBJ2-2; the D gene is possibly TRBD2 (6 bases). This CDR3 comprises 14 residues. Trimming removed 7 bases at V and 1 base at J, with 11 bases between. Germline CDR1 SGDLS, CDR2 YYNGEE. The CDR3 sequence is CASSTRQNTGELFF. The CDR3, as DNA: TGTGCCAGCTCGACTAGACAGAACACCGGGGAGCTGTTTTTT.

The genes are TRBV28 and TRBJ1-1; TRBD1 matches at 9 bases. The CDR3 has 14 amino acids. Germline CDR1 reads MDHEN; CDR2 reads SYDVKM. Germline trimming cut 3 bases from V and 6 bases from J; bases unmatched to any gene: 5. For the CDR3, the DNA is TGTGCCAGCAGTTTGTGGACAGGGGAGGCTGAAGCTTTCTTT. Translated, it gives CASSLWTGEAEAFF.